The clone carrying this T cell receptor beta chain showed up just a few times. Its specificity is not known. This CDR3 region has 14 residues. Germline V gene sequence: CDR1 MNHEY, CDR2 SMNVEV (reference sequence). Trimming took 5 bases from V and 2 from J, leaving 10 bases between them. Only healthy Caucasians were enrolled as donors. The sample belongs to a study of identical twins. Findings of the study overall: Twin-shared out-of-frame alpha sequences showed excess low generation probability.

A universal primer site came from template switching; cDNA carried unique molecular identifiers. TCRdb analysed the 5' RACE reads with MiXCR anew, one entry per CDR3 protein. The sample yields about 530,000 distinct CDR3 sequences, around 15% seen once. The same sample was also studied in work on yellow fever vaccine responses in identical twins.

The chain combines TRBV27 with TRBJ2-1; D is uncertain. Input material: CD4+ T cells sorted from blood. This sequence originates from a woman between 18 and 30 years old in good health. CDR3 nucleotides: TGTGCCAGCAGTGGTGGTAGCACCTACAATGAGCAGTTCTTC. Its translation: CASSGGSTYNEQFF.